The next 31 T cell receptor beta chains were all read from a single sample in a study of blood T cell repertoires in COVID-19. TCRdb keeps only in-frame clones here, not all; method: immunoSEQ multiplex PCR. The sample gives about 160,000 clones, 87% of which show up once; less than 5% is in the top ten. Sequencing used peripheral blood. These receptors were collected from an older woman who had recovered from COVID-19.

CDR3 sequence: CASSSHSGLAGEETQYF. The DNA for the CDR3 is TGTGCCAGCAGCTCTCATTCGGGACTAGCGGGCGAGGAGACCCAGTACTTC. The chain combines TRBV7-2 with TRBJ2-5; 12 nucleotides align to TRBD2. The V segment lost 4 bases and the J segment 5 bases; nucleotides outside the gene matches: 11. Germline CDR1 reads SGHTA; CDR2 reads FQGNSA. The length of the CDR3 is 17 residues.

The chain uses TRBV4-2 and TRBJ2-1; TRBD2 matches 11 bases. The length of the CDR3 is 17 residues. Germline V gives CDR1 LGHNA, CDR2 YNFKEQ. V lost 4 bases to trimming and J lost 5 bases; unmatched junction nucleotides: 10. DNA for the CDR3: TGTGCCAGCAGCCCTAACCCTAGCGGGGGGATAAACAATGAGCAGTTCTTC. This sequence encodes CASSPNPSGGINNEQFF.

The genes are TRBV30 and TRBJ1-6, with TRBD1 matching over 7 bases. Germline CDR1 reads GTSNPN; CDR2 reads SVGIG (reference sequence). The CDR3 covers 14 residues. V lost 2 bases and J lost 8; bases outside the gene matches: 6. CDR3 residues: CAWSTVGGDSPLHF. Written as DNA, the CDR3 is TGTGCCTGGAGTACGGTAGGGGGCGATTCACCCCTCCACTTT.

The chain uses TRBV19 and TRBJ1-1; D gene uncertain. CDR1 and CDR2 from the germline V gene are LNHDA and SQIVND (reference sequence). V was shortened by 5 bases and J by 5 bases, with 21 bases between the two germline ends. This CDR3 contains 16 residues. The CDR3 sequence is CASSAIGRGVDTEAFF. CDR3 DNA: TGTGCCAGTAGTGCAATCGGGAGAGGAGTGGATACTGAAGCTTTCTTT.

The chain combines TRBV28 with TRBJ1-2; 10 bases align to TRBD1. The germline V gene encodes CDR1 MDHEN and CDR2 SYDVKM. The V gene end was trimmed by 7 bases and the J gene end by 7 bases; junction bases not matched to a gene: 15. CDR3 size: 16 residues. In nucleotides, the CDR3 is TGTGCCAGCACCAGGACAGGGGGTGCTATTGGTGGTGGCTACACCTTC. Translation gives CASTRTGGAIGGGYTF.

The V gene is TRBV27, the J gene TRBJ2-3; 9 positions match TRBD1. This CDR3 is 15 amino acids long. With 6 bases clipped from V and 2 bases from J, the junction kept 6 bases outside the gene matches. Germline loops: CDR1 MNHEY, CDR2 SMNVEV (reference sequence). CDR3 coding DNA: TGTGCCAGCAGCGGCCGGGACAGGGCCACAGATACGCAGTATTTT. Its translation: CASSGRDRATDTQYF.

The rearrangement uses TRBV28 and TRBJ1-6, with 9 positions matching TRBD1. The V segment lost 5 bases and the J segment 9 bases; nucleotides outside the gene matches: 5. Looked up from germline, CDR1 is MDHEN and CDR2 is SYDVKM. The CDR3 covers 14 residues. CDR3 in amino acids: CASSTGTGISPLHF. In DNA form, the CDR3 reads TGTGCCAGCAGTACCGGGACAGGGATTTCACCCCTCCACTTT.

CDR3 region: CAWSAGTASISSYNEQFF. CDR3 DNA: TGTGCCTGGAGTGCCGGGACAGCGTCCATCAGCTCCTACAATGAGCAGTTCTTC. The chain couples TRBV30 to TRBJ2-1; the match to TRBD1 covers 7 bases. From germline, CDR1 is GTSNPN and CDR2 SVGIG (reference sequence). V lost 1 base to trimming and J lost 0 bases; unmatched junction nucleotides: 12. This CDR3 has 18 amino acids.

This clone was seen a few times. This chain connects TRBV3-1 (or the pseudogene TRBV3-2) to TRBJ2-7; 7 bases are a match to TRBD1. The ends lost 0 bases at V and 0 bases at J; junction bases unmatched: 8. Germline V gene data show CDR1 as LGHDT and CDR2 as YNNKEL (reference sequence). This CDR3 has 17 amino acids. Here the CDR3 DNA reads TGTGCCAGCAGCCAAGATCCCTGGGCAGGGGGCTCCTACGAGCAGTACTTC. Its protein product is CASSQDPWAGGSYEQYF.

The J gene is TRBJ2-2, the V gene TRBV7-9; D possibly corresponds to TRBD1 (5 bases). From germline, CDR1 is SEHNR and CDR2 FQNEAQ (reference sequence). This CDR3 region has 15 residues. V shed 4 bases and J shed 7 bases, with 16 bases lying between them. The DNA of the CDR3 is TGTGCCAGCAGCTCTCCGGACATAGTGTTCGGGGAGCTGTTTTTT. This sequence encodes CASSSPDIVFGELFF.

This clone was recorded a few times. The chain has TRBV28 and TRBJ1-1, with 7 nucleotides matching TRBD1. In germline, CDR1 is MDHEN, CDR2 SYDVKM. V trimming: 8 bases; J trimming: 1 base; junction bases outside the gene matches: 10. The CDR3 has 15 amino acids. In DNA, the CDR3 is TGTGCCAGCTCGAGAACCGGGACAGAGAACACTGAAGCTTTCTTT. Protein sequence: CASSRTGTENTEAFF.

V and J are TRBV11-3 and TRBJ2-3, with a possible D match to TRBD1 (5 bases). This CDR3 is 15 amino acids long. V was trimmed by 1 base and J by 6 bases, leaving 14 bases between them. The germline gives CDR1 SGHNT, CDR2 YENEEA. The CDR3: CASSLGSLAGDTQYF. The CDR3, as DNA: TGTGCCAGCAGCTTAGGGTCGTTGGCAGGGGATACGCAGTATTTT.

This chain connects TRBV5-1 to TRBJ2-5, with 8 bases that match TRBD1. V dropped 2 bases and J dropped 7; count of bases not matched to a gene: 10. CDR1 is SGHRS and CDR2 is YFSETQ in the germline V gene. The CDR3 consists of 15 residues. This CDR3 is CASSFKTGEEGTQYF. The DNA for the CDR3 is TGCGCCAGCAGCTTTAAGACAGGGGAGGAAGGGACCCAGTACTTC.

The chain carries TRBV27 and TRBJ2-7; 9 bases are a match to TRBD1. This CDR3 contains 15 residues. In germline, CDR1 is MNHEY, CDR2 SMNVEV (reference sequence). J was trimmed by 4 bases and V by 6 bases; bases with no gene match: 10. CDR3 bases: TGTGCCAGCAGCACAGGGACAGGGAGGACATACGAGCAGTACTTC. This encodes CASSTGTGRTYEQYF.

The chain links TRBV7-9 to TRBJ2-1; tentative D call: TRBD2 (5 bases). Germline CDR1 and CDR2: SEHNR and FQNEAQ (reference sequence). V lost 6 bases and J lost 7, with 10 bases in between. This CDR3 has 12 residues. The CDR3 loop is CASRVSGNEQFF. Here the CDR3 DNA reads TGTGCCAGCAGGGTTTCGGGAAATGAGCAGTTCTTC. Complete variable domain (other parts from reference TRBV7-9 and TRBJ2-1): DTGVSQNPRHKITKRGQNVTFRCDPISEHNRLYWYRQTLGQGPEFLTYFQNEAQLEKSRLLSDRFSAERPKGSFSTLEIQRTEQGDSAMYLCASRVSGNEQFFGPGTRLTVL.

This chain links TRBV6-5 with TRBJ2-7; possible D gene TRBD2, 6 bases. The CDR3 is made up of 15 amino acids. Trimming cost V 0 bases and J 3 bases, with 12 bases left between them. Per germline, CDR1 MNHEY and CDR2 SVGAGI. The CDR3 nucleotides are TGTGCCAGCAGTTACTCGAGGCAGGGAGGCTACGAGCAGTACTTC. It specifies CASSYSRQGGYEQYF.

The chain combines TRBV28 with TRBJ1-1; D remains ambiguous. The CDR3 length is 12 residues. The germline V gene encodes CDR1 MDHEN and CDR2 SYDVKM. The germline V and J ends were trimmed by 10 bases and 7 bases, with 16 bases remaining between them. CDR3 sequence (DNA): TGTGCCACCCATCTCGGAGAGTATGAAGCTTTCTTT. This translates into CATHLGEYEAFF.

Comment on this clone: The junction differs from germline at one of its ends, possibly a read error. This chain connects TRBV29-1 to TRBJ2-5; TRBD1 matches 9 bases. Germline loops: CDR1 SQVTM, CDR2 ANQGSEA. This CDR3 comprises 11 residues. The chain's CDR3 is CSVEDRGDRDF. The CDR3 nucleotides read TGCAGCGTTGAAGATCGGGGGGACAGGGACTTC.

This chain joins TRBV6-5 and TRBJ1-2, with D possibly being TRBD1 (6 bases). V was shortened by 7 bases and J by 1 base, with 10 bases between the two germline ends. The CDR3 sequence is 13 residues long. Germline V lookup: CDR1 MNHEY, CDR2 SVGAGI. The CDR3 DNA is TGTGCCAGCACTAAGGACAGTAACTATGGCTACACCTTC. This gives the protein CASTKDSNYGYTF.

J is TRBJ1-2 and V is TRBV5-4, with 9 bases that match TRBD1. Per the germline V gene, CDR1 is SGHNT and CDR2 is YYREEE (reference sequence). The CDR3 loop spans 13 amino acids. With 4 bases clipped from V and 8 bases from J, the junction kept 6 bases outside the gene matches. The CDR3 coding sequence is TGTGCCAGCAGCGAACAGGGGGCAGGCGGCTACACCTTC. Translated, it gives CASSEQGAGGYTF. The variable domain in full, completed from reference TRBV5-4 and TRBJ1-2, reads ETGVTQSPTHLIKTRGQQVTLRCSSQSGHNTVSWYQQALGQGPQFIFQYYREEENGRGNFPPRFSGLQFPNYSSELNVNALELDDSALYLCASSEQGAGGYTFGSGTRLTVV.

This rearrangement joins TRBV28 to TRBJ2-1, with D perhaps TRBD1 (6 bases). V lost 6 bases to trimming and J lost 5 bases, with 17 bases between them. This CDR3 contains 15 residues. Germline assignment: CDR1 MDHEN and CDR2 SYDVKM. CDR3 sequence: CASSFPGHNNNEQFF. The CDR3 DNA sequence: TGTGCCAGCAGCTTTCCGGGACACAACAACAATGAGCAGTTCTTC. The whole variable domain, filled in from reference TRBV28 and TRBJ2-1, reads DVKVTQSSRYLVKRTGEKVFLECVQDMDHENMFWYRQDPGLGLRLIYFSYDVKMKEKGDIPEGYSVSREKKERFSLILESASTNQTSMYLCASSFPGHNNNEQFFGPGTRLTVL.

The J gene is TRBJ2-7, the V gene TRBV5-6, with 7 bases fitting TRBD1. Germline values: CDR1 SGHDT, CDR2 YYEEEE. This CDR3 region has 15 residues. J lost 6 bases, V lost 0 bases, and 9 bases had no gene match. CDR3 sequence: CASSLVGGALGEQYF. CDR3 coding DNA: TGTGCCAGCAGCTTGGTAGGGGGCGCGTTGGGCGAGCAGTACTTC.

The rearrangement links TRBV7-3 to TRBJ1-6; D is uncertain. The CDR3 sequence is 17 residues long. V was pared by 0 bases and J by 0 bases, with 9 bases between. Looked up from germline, CDR1 is SGHTA and CDR2 is FQGTGA. CDR3 protein: CASSLTGGSSYNSPLHF. For the CDR3, the DNA is TGTGCCAGCAGCTTAACTGGTGGGAGCTCCTATAATTCACCCCTCCACTTT.

This clone occurred a few times. The chain carries TRBV9 and TRBJ1-3; the match to TRBD1 covers 8 bases. Germline V gene lookup returns CDR1 SGDLS and CDR2 YYNGEE. Trimming took 4 bases from V and 8 from J; bases not matched to a gene: 8. The CDR3 contains 14 residues. The CDR3 spells CASSLWTGTDTIYF. The CDR3 bases are TGTGCCAGCAGCCTCTGGACAGGGACAGACACCATATATTTT.

The chain couples TRBV6-1 to TRBJ1-4; D gene unclear. The ends were cut back, 0 bases at V and 0 bases at J, with 14 bases in the middle. CDR1 MNHNS and CDR2 SASEGT come from the germline V gene. This CDR3 is 18 amino acids long. The CDR3 nucleotides read TGTGCCAGCAGTGAAGCACAGTCGGTCCATGCAACTAATGAAAAACTGTTTTTT. Its translation: CASSEAQSVHATNEKLFF.

The genes are TRBV6-4 and TRBJ1-2; D perhaps matches TRBD1 (5 bases). Germline CDR1 MRHNA, CDR2 SNTAGT. V was clipped by 4 bases and J by 8 bases, with 11 bases between them. The CDR3 is 12 residues long. This CDR3 reads CASSAGQRGYTF. In DNA, the CDR3 is TGTGCCAGCAGTGCAGGACAACGCGGCTACACCTTC.

The rearrangement uses TRBV5-1 and TRBJ1-2; 10 bases map to TRBD1. V trimming: 3 bases; J trimming: 3 bases; junction bases outside the gene matches: 5. Germline values: CDR1 SGHRS, CDR2 YFSETQ. The CDR3 contains 15 residues. CDR3 sequence (DNA): TGCGCCAGCAGCTGGGGGGACAGGGGCGACTATGGCTACACCTTC. Its protein is CASSWGDRGDYGYTF.

The V call is TRBV30, the J call TRBJ1-1; tentative D call: TRBD1 (6 bases). This CDR3 contains 11 residues. V gave up 7 bases and J gave up 1 base, with 7 bases separating them. Looked up from germline, CDR1 is GTSNPN and CDR2 is SVGIG (reference sequence). The DNA of the CDR3 is TGTGCCTCACAGGGGAACACTGAAGCTTTCTTT. Translating it yields CASQGNTEAFF.

This chain joins TRBV7-2 and TRBJ1-1; D might be TRBD1 (6 bases). CDR3 length equals 17 residues. The germline V gene encodes CDR1 SGHTA and CDR2 FQGNSA. Between the trimmed V and J ends, which lost 1 base and 4 bases, there was a span of 19 bases. The DNA of the CDR3 is TGTGCCAGCAGCTTAGATCTCGCCAGGGGCTCCGGCACTGAAGCTTTCTTT. Its protein is CASSLDLARGSGTEAFF.

V usage is TRBV5-1 and J usage is TRBJ2-7, with 7 bases matching TRBD2. The CDR3 totals 14 residues. J gave up 0 bases and V 2 bases, and 2 bases lay outside the gene matches. Germline V gene data show CDR1 as SGHRS and CDR2 as YFSETQ. Written as DNA, the CDR3 is TGCGCCAGCAGCTTCCGCGGGAGCTCCTACGAGCAGTACTTC. This gives the protein CASSFRGSSYEQYF.

V and J are TRBV5-1 and TRBJ2-3; 8 nucleotides line up with TRBD1. The CDR3 loop spans 18 amino acids. Trimming removed 0 bases from V and 1 base from J; junction bases left unmatched: 10. CDR1 is SGHRS and CDR2 is YFSETQ in the germline V gene. The CDR3 coding sequence is TGCGCCAGCAGCTTGGTCCCGACAGGGGATCCCCGCACAGATACGCAGTATTTT. Amino acids: CASSLVPTGDPRTDTQYF.